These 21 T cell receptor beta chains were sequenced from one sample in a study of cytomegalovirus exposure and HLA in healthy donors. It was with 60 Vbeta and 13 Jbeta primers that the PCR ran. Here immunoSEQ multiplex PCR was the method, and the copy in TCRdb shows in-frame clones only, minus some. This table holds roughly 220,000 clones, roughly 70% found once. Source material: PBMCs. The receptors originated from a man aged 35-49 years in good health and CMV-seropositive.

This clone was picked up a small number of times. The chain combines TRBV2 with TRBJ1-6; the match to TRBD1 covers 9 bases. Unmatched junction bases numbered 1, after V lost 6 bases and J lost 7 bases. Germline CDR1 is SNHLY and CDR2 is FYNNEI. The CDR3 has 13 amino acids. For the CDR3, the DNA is TGTGCCAGCAGGACAGGGGGGAATTCACCCCTCCACTTT. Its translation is CASRTGGNSPLHF.

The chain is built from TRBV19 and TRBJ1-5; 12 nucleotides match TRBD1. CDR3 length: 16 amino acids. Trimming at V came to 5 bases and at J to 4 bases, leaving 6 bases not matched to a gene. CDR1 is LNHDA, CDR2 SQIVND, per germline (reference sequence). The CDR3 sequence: CASSPWDRGRNQPQHF. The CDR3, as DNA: TGTGCCAGTAGTCCCTGGGACAGGGGGCGGAATCAGCCCCAGCATTTT.

DNA for the CDR3: TGTGCCAGCAGCGCCAGTATAGCGGGGGGTCTGGACTCTAGCACAGATACGCAGTATTTT. Its translation: CASSASIAGGLDSSTDTQYF. This chain links TRBV7-7 with TRBJ2-3; 10 positions match TRBD2. V shed 5 bases and J 0 bases; nucleotides not matched to a gene: 17. The CDR3 is 20 amino acids. The V gene's germline CDR1 is SSHAT and CDR2 FNYEAQ (reference sequence). The variable domain in full, with the rest retrieved from reference TRBV7-7 and TRBJ2-3, is GAGVSQSPRYKVTKRGQDVTLRCDPISSHATLYWYQQALGQGPEFLTYFNYEAQPDKSGLPSDRFSAERPEGSISTLTIQRTEQRDSAMYRCASSASIAGGLDSSTDTQYFGPGTRLTVL.

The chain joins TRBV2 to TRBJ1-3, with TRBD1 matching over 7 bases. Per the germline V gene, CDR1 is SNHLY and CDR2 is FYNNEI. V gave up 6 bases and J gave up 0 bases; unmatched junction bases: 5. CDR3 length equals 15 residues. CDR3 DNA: TGTGCCAGCAGGGGGGACAGAATCTCTGGAAACACCATATATTTT. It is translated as CASRGDRISGNTIYF. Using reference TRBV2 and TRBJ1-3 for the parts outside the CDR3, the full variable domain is EPEVTQTPSHQVTQMGQEVILRCVPISNHLYFYWYRQILGQKVEFLVSFYNNEISEKSEIFDDQFSVERPDGSNFTLKIRSTKLEDSAMYFCASRGDRISGNTIYFGEGSWLTVV.

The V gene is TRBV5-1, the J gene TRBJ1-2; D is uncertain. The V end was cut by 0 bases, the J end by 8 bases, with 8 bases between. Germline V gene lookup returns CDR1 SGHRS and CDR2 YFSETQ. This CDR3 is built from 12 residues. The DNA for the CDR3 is TGCGCCAGCAGCTTGGCCCCCGGGGGCTACACCTTC. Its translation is CASSLAPGGYTF.

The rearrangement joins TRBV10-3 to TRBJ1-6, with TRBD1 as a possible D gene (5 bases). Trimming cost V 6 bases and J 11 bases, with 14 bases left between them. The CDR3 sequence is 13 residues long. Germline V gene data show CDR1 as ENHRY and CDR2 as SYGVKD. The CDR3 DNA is TGTGCCATCAGCGCAGGGTCGGAAACACCCCTCCACTTT. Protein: CAISAGSETPLHF.

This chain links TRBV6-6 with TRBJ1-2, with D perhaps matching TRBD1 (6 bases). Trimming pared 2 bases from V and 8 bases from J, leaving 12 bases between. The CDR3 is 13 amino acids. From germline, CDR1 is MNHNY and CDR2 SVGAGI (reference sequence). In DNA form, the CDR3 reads TGTGCCAGCAGTTACGTTACAGGGCAAGGCTACACCTTC. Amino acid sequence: CASSYVTGQGYTF.

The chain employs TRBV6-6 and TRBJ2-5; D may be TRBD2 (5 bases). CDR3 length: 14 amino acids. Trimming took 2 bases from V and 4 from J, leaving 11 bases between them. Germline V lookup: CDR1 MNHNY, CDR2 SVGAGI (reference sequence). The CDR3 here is CASSYLGRGETQYF. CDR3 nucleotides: TGTGCCAGCAGTTACCTCGGCCGGGGAGAGACCCAGTACTTC.

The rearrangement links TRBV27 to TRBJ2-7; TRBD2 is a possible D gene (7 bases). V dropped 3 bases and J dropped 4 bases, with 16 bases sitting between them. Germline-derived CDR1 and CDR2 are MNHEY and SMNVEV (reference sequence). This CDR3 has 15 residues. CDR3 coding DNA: TGTGCCAGCAGTTTCCGGAGGGGGGGCCAGTACGAGCAGTACTTC. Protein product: CASSFRRGGQYEQYF.

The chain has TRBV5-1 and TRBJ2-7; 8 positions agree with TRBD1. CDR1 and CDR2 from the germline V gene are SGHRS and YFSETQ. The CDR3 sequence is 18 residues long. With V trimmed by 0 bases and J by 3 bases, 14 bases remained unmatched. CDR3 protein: CASSLVRGRNMDGYEQYF. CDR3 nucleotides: TGCGCCAGCAGCTTGGTCAGGGGGCGGAACATGGATGGCTACGAGCAGTACTTC.

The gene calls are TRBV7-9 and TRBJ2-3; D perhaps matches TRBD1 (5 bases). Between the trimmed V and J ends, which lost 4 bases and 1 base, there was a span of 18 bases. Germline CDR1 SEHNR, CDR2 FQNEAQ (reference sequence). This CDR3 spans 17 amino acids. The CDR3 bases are TGTGCCAGCAGCTCCTGGATAAGGGGTTGGGGCACAGATACGCAGTATTTT. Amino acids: CASSSWIRGWGTDTQYF.

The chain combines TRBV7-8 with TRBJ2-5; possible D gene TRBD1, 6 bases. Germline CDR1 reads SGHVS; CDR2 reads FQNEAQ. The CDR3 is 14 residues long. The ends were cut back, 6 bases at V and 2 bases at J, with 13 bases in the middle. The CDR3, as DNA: TGTGCCAGCAGTCAATGGACAGTGCAAGAGACCCAGTACTTC. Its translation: CASSQWTVQETQYF.

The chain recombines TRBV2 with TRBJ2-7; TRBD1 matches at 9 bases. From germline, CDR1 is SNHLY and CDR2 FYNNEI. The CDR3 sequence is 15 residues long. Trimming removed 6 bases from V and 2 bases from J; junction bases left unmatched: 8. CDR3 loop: CASSEDRGFPYEQYF. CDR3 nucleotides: TGTGCCAGCAGCGAGGACAGGGGATTTCCCTACGAGCAGTACTTC.

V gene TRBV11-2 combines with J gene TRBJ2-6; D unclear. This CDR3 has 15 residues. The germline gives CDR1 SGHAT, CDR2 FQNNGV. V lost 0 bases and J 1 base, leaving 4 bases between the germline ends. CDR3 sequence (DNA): TGTGCCAGCAGCTTAGAGAGTTCTGGGGCCAACGTCCTGACTTTC. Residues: CASSLESSGANVLTF.

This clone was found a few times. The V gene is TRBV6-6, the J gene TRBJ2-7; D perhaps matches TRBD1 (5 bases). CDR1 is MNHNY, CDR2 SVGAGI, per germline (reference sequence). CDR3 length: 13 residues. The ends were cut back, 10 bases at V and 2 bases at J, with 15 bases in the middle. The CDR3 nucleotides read TGTGCCACCCAAAGCAGGGAAACCTACGAGCAGTACTTC. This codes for CATQSRETYEQYF.

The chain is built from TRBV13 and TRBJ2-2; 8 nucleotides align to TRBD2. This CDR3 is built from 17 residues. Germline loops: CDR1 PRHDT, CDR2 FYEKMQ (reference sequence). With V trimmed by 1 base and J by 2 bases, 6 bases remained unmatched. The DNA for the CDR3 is TGTGCCAGCAGCTTAGAGTATAGCGGGAAAAACACCGGGGAGCTGTTTTTT. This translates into CASSLEYSGKNTGELFF.

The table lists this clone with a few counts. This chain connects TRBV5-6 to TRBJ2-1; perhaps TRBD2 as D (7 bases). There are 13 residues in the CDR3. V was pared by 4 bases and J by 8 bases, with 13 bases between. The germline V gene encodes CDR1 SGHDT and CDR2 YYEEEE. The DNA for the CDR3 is TGTGCCAGCAGCGCTCTAGGGGGGGATGAGCAGTTCTTC. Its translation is CASSALGGDEQFF.

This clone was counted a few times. The CDR3 DNA is TGCGCCAGCAGCCCCGATCCTTCGGGACAGGTGGCTTTTAAGTATGGCTACACCTTC. Protein product: CASSPDPSGQVAFKYGYTF. The V gene is TRBV4-1, the J gene TRBJ1-2, with 8 positions matching TRBD1. CDR3 length equals 19 residues. With 4 bases clipped from V and 5 bases from J, the junction kept 21 bases outside the gene matches. Germline CDR1 MGHRA, CDR2 YSYEKL.

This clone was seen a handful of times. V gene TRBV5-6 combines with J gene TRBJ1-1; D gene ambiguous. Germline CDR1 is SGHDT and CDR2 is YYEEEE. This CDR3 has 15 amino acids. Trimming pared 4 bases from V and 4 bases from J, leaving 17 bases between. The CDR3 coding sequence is TGTGCCAGCAGCCCGAAGGTGGGAGTGAGCACTGAAGCTTTCTTT. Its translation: CASSPKVGVSTEAFF.

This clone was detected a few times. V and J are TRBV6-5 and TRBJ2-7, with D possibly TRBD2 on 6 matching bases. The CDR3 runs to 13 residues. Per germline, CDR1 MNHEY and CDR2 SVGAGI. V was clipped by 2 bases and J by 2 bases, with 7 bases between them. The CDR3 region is CASSYGGTYEQYF. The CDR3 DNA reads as TGTGCCAGCAGTTACGGGGGGACCTACGAGCAGTACTTC.

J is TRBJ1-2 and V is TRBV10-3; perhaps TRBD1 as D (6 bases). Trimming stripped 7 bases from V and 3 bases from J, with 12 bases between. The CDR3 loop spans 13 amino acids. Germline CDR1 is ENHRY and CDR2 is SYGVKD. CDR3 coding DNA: TGTGCCATCACCCAGGACAGCTACTATGGCTACACCTTC. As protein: CAITQDSYYGYTF.